These T cell receptor beta chains were read from a single sample in a study of vaccination and CD4 T cells after COVID-19. These receptors lack a known antigen. TCRdb processed the PCR reads anew with MiXCR; each CDR3 protein has one entry. The sample has roughly 15,000 distinct CDR3 sequences, approximately 60% seen once. The specimen was CD4+ T cells from blood, cultured in vitro, collected after SARS-CoV-2 vaccination. The receptors shown here come from a human donor who had recovered from COVID-19. Both conserved end residues are part of each CDR3. Clone size is shown for a subset of rows, as once, few, many or a class of expanded clone.

clone_size | v_call | cdr3_aa
. | TRBV7-8 | CASSTTPGQETQYF
. | TRBV7-9 | CASSVETGTYGYTF
. | TRBV20-1 | CSARDHRTGNQPQHF
. | TRBV4-1 | CASSQGPTGLAGNTIYF
. | TRBV30 | CAWSTAGGNTDTQYF
. | TRBV15 | CATSRVLGTISYEQYF
few | TRBV7-9 | CASSQGTGDNSPLHF
. | TRBV27 | CASSFGYGGGTDTQYF
. | TRBV7-3 | CASSFQGSLTEAFF
. | TRBV12-3/TRBV12-4 | CASSHTTSYLAVEQFF
. | TRBV6-2/TRBV6-3 | CASRGQLLNQPQHF
. | TRBV18 | CASSPDAQETQYF
. | TRBV20-1 | CSARDNRGLGDGYTF
. | TRBV5-6 | CASSFGTGFRGETQYF
. | TRBV20-1 | CSARGAFGAGAYEQYF
. | TRBV6-5 | CASSSDRVRSDTQYF
. | TRBV15 | CATSRDQREPQHF
few | TRBV20-1 | CSAERTGVSTDTQYF
. | TRBV7-2 | CASSLVGTSGSNTQYF
few | TRBV6-1 | CASSKTDYGYTF
. | TRBV20-1 | CSAHRVGAKNIQYF
. | TRBV6-2/TRBV6-3 | CASSHTSYEQYF
. | TRBV2 | CAGSQGSSNYGYTF
few | TRBV6-1 | CASAIEVAHYEQYF
. | TRBV7-2 | CASSSSSDSSYEQYF
. | TRBV20-1 | CSAGGQNNSPLHF
few | TRBV28 | CASSWTELGNGYTF
few | TRBV6-2/TRBV6-3 | CASRTSGEETQYF
. | TRBV20-1 | CSARIRPTTSDGYTF
few | TRBV12-3/TRBV12-4 | CASTGPMNTEAFF
. | TRBV6-2/TRBV6-3 | CANSLTGNQPQHF
. | TRBV20-1 | CSARGPGDSPFF